The 32 T cell receptor beta chains below were found in one sample sequenced in a study of blood T cell repertoires in COVID-19. Data came from immunoSEQ multiplex PCR; TCRdb stores just in-frame clones and leaves some out. Among approximately 440,000 clones listed, approximately 89% were seen once. Sequences were obtained from peripheral blood. All receptors come from a woman aged 50 to 65 with COVID-19, enrolled during active disease.

This clone was recorded only once. This CDR3 reads CSVPRASDTEAFF. The CDR3 region has the DNA TGCAGCGTGCCGCGGGCGTCGGACACTGAAGCTTTCTTT. The V and J genes are TRBV29-1 and TRBJ1-1, with D uncertain. The CDR3 is made up of 13 amino acids. The germline V and J ends were trimmed by 6 bases and 3 bases, with 14 bases remaining between them. Per germline, CDR1 SQVTM and CDR2 ANQGSEA.

This chain joins TRBV19 and TRBJ1-1; 9 positions match TRBD1. The junction had 6 bases not matched to a gene; V was cut back by 8 bases and J by 11 bases. The germline V gene encodes CDR1 LNHDA and CDR2 SQIVND (reference sequence). The CDR3 has 11 residues. This chain's CDR3 is CASAADRGAFF. CDR3 nucleotides: TGTGCCAGTGCCGCGGACAGGGGTGCTTTCTTT.

The chain is built from TRBV7-2 and TRBJ1-1; D perhaps matches TRBD1 (5 bases). V gave up 5 bases and J gave up 8 bases, with 12 bases separating them. Germline V gene sequence: CDR1 SGHTA, CDR2 FQGNSA. This CDR3 contains 12 residues. Here the CDR3 reads CASSPYRGEAFF. The CDR3 bases are TGTGCCAGCAGCCCCTACCGGGGGGAAGCTTTCTTT.

This rearrangement joins TRBV5-4 to TRBJ2-3, with 10 positions matching TRBD2. The V segment lost 0 bases and the J segment 1 base; nucleotides outside the gene matches: 5. The CDR3 has 17 residues. Per the germline V gene, CDR1 is SGHNT and CDR2 is YYREEE (reference sequence). The CDR3 nucleotides are TGTGCCAGCAGCTTGGTGGGAGCGGGGGGGGGCACAGATACGCAGTATTTT. Its protein is CASSLVGAGGGTDTQYF.

V and J are TRBV6-7 and TRBJ1-1; D perhaps matches TRBD1 (5 bases). TRBV6-7 is designated an ORF whose function remains uncertain. Trimming pared 2 bases from V and 4 bases from J, leaving 20 bases between. The CDR3 loop spans 17 amino acids. The CDR3 spells CASSYPWGLLLSTEAFF. For the CDR3, the DNA is TGTGCCAGCAGTTACCCATGGGGACTCCTTCTCTCCACTGAAGCTTTCTTT.

This clone has only a few counts. Relative to the germline gene, one junction end is altered; a read error may explain this. The gene calls are TRBV12-5 and TRBJ1-1; 8 bases map to TRBD1. This CDR3 comprises 11 residues. Germline lookup yields CDR1 LGHNT and CDR2 FRNRAP. The CDR3 spells CASGFGTGLSF. DNA for the CDR3: TGTGCTAGTGGTTTCGGGACAGGCCTCTCTTTT.

This chain uses TRBV6-5 with TRBJ1-2, with D unclear. V lost 10 bases, J lost 8 bases, and 11 bases lay in between. Per the germline V gene, CDR1 is MNHEY and CDR2 is SVGAGI. This CDR3 is built from 10 residues. DNA of the CDR3: TGTGCCACAATCCCGAGGGGCTACACCTTC. Its protein product is CATIPRGYTF.

J is TRBJ2-1 and V is TRBV24-1; tentative D call: TRBD2 (6 bases). The CDR3 has 13 amino acids. Trimming cost V 9 bases and J 7 bases, with 15 bases left between them. Germline values: CDR1 KGHDR, CDR2 SFDVKD. CDR3: CATAVGGGNEQFF. Written as DNA, the CDR3 is TGTGCCACCGCTGTGGGTGGGGGGAATGAGCAGTTCTTC.

This chain links TRBV7-3 with TRBJ1-2; 11 bases match TRBD1. Germline trimming cut 6 bases from V and 6 bases from J; bases unmatched to any gene: 6. The V gene's germline CDR1 is SGHTA and CDR2 FQGTGA. The CDR3 totals 14 residues. CDR3 protein: CASSLKGQGDGYTF. In nucleotides, the CDR3 is TGTGCCAGCAGTCTTAAGGGACAGGGGGATGGCTACACCTTC.

This clone was seen only once. The chain uses TRBV5-1 and TRBJ2-2, with D possibly being TRBD1 (5 bases). Trimming left V 7 bases short and J 3 bases short, with 13 bases between. There are 14 residues in the CDR3. The germline gives CDR1 SGHRS, CDR2 YFSETQ. CDR3 DNA sequence: TGCGCCAGCCAAAGACCCAGGGACACCGGGGAGCTGTTTTTT. This encodes CASQRPRDTGELFF.

The J gene is TRBJ1-2, the V gene TRBV15, with 7 bases that match TRBD1. V lost 3 bases, J lost 3 bases, and 1 base stayed unmatched. CDR1 and CDR2 (germline): LNHNV, YYDKDF (reference sequence). The CDR3 loop spans 13 amino acids. CDR3 DNA: TGTGCCACCAGCAGGGGGACAGACTATGGCTACACCTTC. Residues: CATSRGTDYGYTF.

The V gene is TRBV29-1, the J gene TRBJ1-2; D perhaps matches TRBD1 (5 bases). Germline CDR1 SQVTM, CDR2 ANQGSEA. Trimming cost V 0 bases and J 7 bases, with 21 bases left between them. The CDR3 is 16 amino acids. CDR3 sequence: CSVEDIWGDGPIGYTF. CDR3 in DNA: TGCAGCGTTGAAGATATATGGGGGGATGGTCCTATTGGCTACACCTTC.

The chain has TRBV2 and TRBJ2-7; 8 bases are a match to TRBD2. Germline V CDR1 and CDR2: SNHLY, FYNNEI. Trimming took 10 bases from V and 0 from J; bases not matched to a gene: 2. This CDR3 spans 12 amino acids. As DNA, the CDR3 is TGTGCCATCGGGGGGGTCTCCTACGAGCAGTACTTC. It translates to CAIGGVSYEQYF.

The V gene is TRBV5-1, the J gene TRBJ1-3; D may be TRBD1 (5 bases). Germline-derived CDR1 and CDR2 are SGHRS and YFSETQ. V was trimmed by 0 bases and J by 2 bases, leaving 6 bases between them. This CDR3 has 14 residues. The CDR3 region is CASSLGQPGNTIYF. In DNA, the CDR3 is TGCGCCAGCAGCTTGGGACAGCCTGGAAACACCATATATTTT. The complete variable domain, with remaining parts taken from reference TRBV5-1 and TRBJ1-3, reads KAGVTQTPRYLIKTRGQQVTLSCSPISGHRSVSWYQQTPGQGLQFLFEYFSETQRNKGNFPGRFSGRQFSNSRSEMNVSTLELGDSALYLCASSLGQPGNTIYFGEGSWLTVV.

This clone turned up a few times. The chain links TRBV7-9 to TRBJ2-1; 12 bases map to TRBD1. Trimming at V came to 9 bases and at J to 6 bases, leaving 6 bases not matched to a gene. In germline, CDR1 is SEHNR, CDR2 FQNEAQ (reference sequence). The CDR3 extends over 14 amino acids. CDR3: CASLPGQGANEQFF. The CDR3 bases are TGTGCCAGTCTACCGGGACAGGGGGCCAATGAGCAGTTCTTC.

The V and J genes are TRBV19 and TRBJ2-3; 9 bases line up with TRBD2. The J segment lost 1 base and the V segment lost 6 bases, leaving 5 bases of the junction unmatched. The V gene's germline CDR1 is LNHDA and CDR2 SQIVND (reference sequence). The CDR3 totals 15 residues. CDR3 amino acids: CASSGLASGTDTQYF. Here the CDR3 DNA reads TGTGCCAGTAGCGGACTAGCGAGTGGCACAGATACGCAGTATTTT. The complete variable domain, with remaining parts taken from reference TRBV19 and TRBJ2-3, reads DGGITQSPKYLFRKEGQNVTLSCEQNLNHDAMYWYRQDPGQGLRLIYYSQIVNDFQKGDIAEGYSVSREKKESFPLTVTSAQKNPTAFYLCASSGLASGTDTQYFGPGTRLTVL.

This chain uses TRBV27 with TRBJ1-6; D is possibly TRBD1 (6 bases). Looked up from germline, CDR1 is MNHEY and CDR2 is SMNVEV (reference sequence). The CDR3 consists of 16 residues. Trimming shortened V by 0 bases and J by 2 bases, and 8 bases separated the two germline ends. CDR3 loop: CASSLSPGAYNSPLHF. As DNA, the CDR3 is TGTGCCAGCAGTTTATCTCCAGGGGCCTATAATTCACCCCTCCACTTT.

The chain combines TRBV12-3 or TRBV12-4 with TRBJ1-1; a weak D match, TRBD1 (6 bases). The CDR3 consists of 13 residues. Trimming took 4 bases from V and 4 from J, leaving 10 bases between them. The CDR3 loop is CASSSRGSTEAFF. The CDR3 DNA reads as TGTGCCAGCAGTTCCAGGGGTAGCACTGAAGCTTTCTTT.

V usage is TRBV6-5 and J usage is TRBJ1-1; D not certain. V lost 0 bases and J lost 10, with 15 bases in between. Germline V gene data show CDR1 as MNHEY and CDR2 as SVGAGI. There are 14 residues in the CDR3. CDR3 in DNA: TGTGCCAGCAGTTACTCGACCGGCTCCCGGGGAGCTTTCTTT. Translated, it gives CASSYSTGSRGAFF.

V is TRBV28 and J is TRBJ2-3, with TRBD1 matching 9 bases. CDR1 and CDR2 (germline): MDHEN, SYDVKM. V shed 3 bases and J 5 bases; nucleotides not matched to a gene: 3. This CDR3 comprises 14 residues. DNA for the CDR3: TGTGCCAGCAGTTTCGGACAGGGGAAAGATACGCAGTATTTT. Its protein is CASSFGQGKDTQYF.

The chain couples TRBV9 to TRBJ1-1; D gene unclear. Trimming took 3 bases from V and 0 from J, leaving 9 bases between them. The CDR3 contains 14 residues. CDR1 SGDLS and CDR2 YYNGEE come from the germline V gene. This CDR3 is CASSGRLMNTEAFF. The CDR3 DNA follows: TGTGCCAGCAGCGGAAGACTGATGAACACTGAAGCTTTCTTT.

This chain uses TRBV24-1 with TRBJ2-3, with TRBD1 matching 7 bases. Germline assignment: CDR1 KGHDR and CDR2 SFDVKD. The CDR3 length is 16 residues. The ends lost 8 bases at V and 3 bases at J; junction bases unmatched: 13. The CDR3 sequence: CATIRRGTDLTDTQYF. CDR3 in DNA: TGTGCCACCATCCGAAGGGGGACAGATTTGACAGATACGCAGTATTTT.

This clone has a single count. This chain links TRBV15 with TRBJ1-1; possible D gene TRBD1, 5 bases. CDR1 LNHNV and CDR2 YYDKDF come from the germline V gene (reference sequence). The germline V and J ends were trimmed by 1 base and 3 bases, with 9 bases remaining between them. This CDR3 spans 14 amino acids. CDR3 loop: CATSRVPGDTEAFF. For the CDR3, the DNA is TGTGCCACCAGCAGAGTGCCGGGGGACACTGAAGCTTTCTTT.

The rearrangement joins TRBV5-1 to TRBJ1-1; no firm D call. V dropped 1 base and J dropped 0 bases, with 16 bases sitting between them. The CDR3 contains 17 residues. CDR1 SGHRS and CDR2 YFSETQ come from the germline V gene. DNA for the CDR3: TGCGCCAGCAGCTTGTTCCGCGGGCAGGCCATGAACACTGAAGCTTTCTTT. Its translation: CASSLFRGQAMNTEAFF.

The J gene is TRBJ2-7, the V gene TRBV11-1; the match to TRBD2 covers 7 bases. In germline, CDR1 is SGHAT, CDR2 FQDESV (reference sequence). With 8 bases clipped from V and 7 bases from J, the junction kept 11 bases outside the gene matches. The CDR3 totals 13 residues. The chain's CDR3 is CASQRTSAGEQYF. The CDR3 coding sequence is TGTGCCAGCCAAAGGACCTCAGCGGGGGAGCAGTACTTC.

This clone was counted a single time. The rearrangement uses TRBV11-2 and TRBJ2-7; 8 positions agree with TRBD1. Germline V gives CDR1 SGHAT, CDR2 FQNNGV. V lost 5 bases and J lost 7; bases outside the gene matches: 10. CDR3 length: 14 amino acids. DNA for the CDR3: TGTGCCAGCAGCCTTTCGGGACAGGCCTCAGAGCAGTACTTC. Its translation: CASSLSGQASEQYF.

The rearrangement joins TRBV4-2 to TRBJ2-3; D not resolved. Germline assignment: CDR1 LGHNA and CDR2 YNFKEQ. The CDR3 runs to 13 residues. The V and J ends lost 3 bases and 0 bases respectively, with 4 bases between them. The CDR3 region is CASSHQSTDTQYF. CDR3 sequence (DNA): TGTGCCAGCAGCCACCAAAGCACAGATACGCAGTATTTT.

The V call is TRBV29-1, the J call TRBJ1-2, with D possibly TRBD1 on 5 matching bases. The V gene's germline CDR1 is SQVTM and CDR2 ANQGSEA. V gave up 5 bases and J gave up 3 bases, with 19 bases separating them. There are 15 residues in the CDR3. Written as DNA, the CDR3 is TGCAGCGTTCAAATAGACGGCAGGGTGGACTATGGCTACACCTTC. Protein product: CSVQIDGRVDYGYTF.

The chain recombines TRBV6-5 with TRBJ1-2; TRBD1 agrees at 7 bases. There are 15 residues in the CDR3. Trimming cost V 6 bases and J 8 bases; bases outside gene matches: 15. Germline V CDR1 and CDR2: MNHEY, SVGAGI. The CDR3 coding sequence is TGTGCCAGCAGAGGCAGGGGGGCCGCATTGGAAGGCTACACCTTC. Protein product: CASRGRGAALEGYTF.

This sequence joins TRBV3-1 (or the pseudogene TRBV3-2) and TRBJ1-2, with D unclear. Germline V gene sequence: CDR1 LGHDT, CDR2 YNNKEL (reference sequence). The CDR3 is 15 residues long. The V end lost 0 bases, the J end lost 3 bases, and 11 bases lay between the germline ends. CDR3 coding DNA: TGTGCCAGCAGCCAAGATCGGGGTAGGCACTATGGCTACACCTTC. Its protein is CASSQDRGRHYGYTF.

The chain carries TRBV7-9 and TRBJ1-2, with a weak D call TRBD1 (6 bases). The CDR3 length is 12 residues. Germline-derived CDR1 and CDR2 are SEHNR and FQNEAQ (reference sequence). Trimming stripped 5 bases from V and 4 bases from J, with 8 bases between. CDR3 residues: CASSPDSYGYTF. The CDR3, as DNA: TGTGCCAGCAGCCCGGACAGCTATGGCTACACCTTC.

The chain carries TRBV28 and TRBJ2-7; perhaps TRBD2 as D (6 bases). CDR1 is MDHEN, CDR2 SYDVKM, per germline. Between the trimmed V and J ends, which lost 3 bases and 3 bases, there was a span of 15 bases. The CDR3 covers 15 residues. The CDR3 loop reads CASSLEGRWGYEQYF. The CDR3 DNA sequence: TGTGCCAGCAGTTTGGAGGGGCGGTGGGGCTACGAGCAGTACTTC.